This T cell receptor (beta chain) was captured in a study of T cell repertoires in cytomegalovirus infection. Study at large: Carrying CMV and the relevant HLA type showed in public TCR beta signatures. The study's findings and limits: HLA-C-restricted CMV-specific TCR beta clonotypes prevailed in the ex vivo response.

As to this clonotype: What it recognizes is unknown.

TCRdb independently ran MiXCR on the reads; one entry per CDR3 protein. The sample gives roughly 920,000 distinct CDR3 sequences, approximately 31% of which show up once; roughly an eighth is in the top ten. Trimming cost V 0 bases and J 8 bases, with 9 bases left between them. The CDR3 totals 13 residues. Germline V CDR1 and CDR2: SGHRS, YFSETQ. Sequences were derived from cultured CD8+ T cells from PBMCs, sampled from culture after CMV antigen stimulation. The chain is built from TRBV5-1 and TRBJ2-1; D not resolved. The receptor was derived from a human donor in good health (CMV status not recorded). Some clones in this sample may be carry-over from other donors' samples. The CDR3 DNA follows: TGCGCCAGCAGCTTGGCCATAGGTGATGAGCAGTTCTTC. Protein: CASSLAIGDEQFF. The complete variable domain, with remaining parts taken from reference TRBV5-1 and TRBJ2-1, reads KAGVTQTPRYLIKTRGQQVTLSCSPISGHRSVSWYQQTPGQGLQFLFEYFSETQRNKGNFPGRFSGRQFSNSRSEMNVSTLELGDSALYLCASSLAIGDEQFFGPGTRLTVL.